At least ten counts were recorded for the clone carrying this T cell receptor (beta chain). The sample is drawn from a study of T cells after yellow fever vaccination. Findings and caveats of the study: Re-detected after boosting: most primary clones, 96% of CD4 and about 89% of CD8.

A 5'RACE template-switching step, the method used to make TCR cDNA, added a universal primer site and UMIs. Each CDR3 protein is one row after TCRdb ran MiXCR on the 5' RACE reads. The sample lists roughly 45,000 distinct CDR3 sequences, roughly 6.4% seen once, with around 16% in the top ten. The germline V and J ends were trimmed by 3 bases and 9 bases, with 12 bases remaining between them. Germline CDR1 and CDR2: KGHSH and LQKENI. The CDR3 spans 13 residues. This receptor was obtained from a man aged 30-40 years who received the YFV17D yellow fever vaccine. The specimen was CD8+ T cells not binding an NS4B(214-222) dextramer, sorted from PBMCs, collected 45 days after the yellow fever booster vaccination. The chain carries TRBV18 and TRBJ2-1; D gene ambiguous. DNA for the CDR3: TGTGCCAGCTCACCGTCTGGTATCGGTGAGCAGTTCTTC. This sequence encodes CASSPSGIGEQFF.